This T cell receptor beta chain emerged from a study of low-dose radiotherapy and immunotherapy resistance in tumors. Study at large: Patients were treated with intravenous nivolumab at 240 mg every two weeks and were also dosed with ipilimumab at 1 mg/kg every six weeks. Patients took aspirin 300 mg by mouth once daily. This continued for four cycles, starting on cycle 1 day 1.

The time point is: after trial treatment. The treatment is: LDRT plus nivolumab, ipilimumab, low-dose cyclophosphamide and aspirin (RACIN trial). Patients qualified if they had advanced solid tumors that lacked tumor-infiltrating lymphocytes. Covering alpha and beta chains, TRAV- and TRBV-specific primers were used for the first-strand cDNA. TCRs underwent about 22 PCR cycles of amplification with a constant-region primer and V-primer adapter. mRNA that had been isolated underwent amplification through in vitro transcription. Each CDR3 protein is one row after TCRdb ran MiXCR on the reads. The data hold about 100,000 distinct CDR3 sequences, with under 25% observed a single time. Germline-derived CDR1 and CDR2 are SGHNT and YYREEE (reference sequence). This CDR3 comprises 16 residues. Germline trimming cut 4 bases from V and 7 bases from J; bases unmatched to any gene: 13. This clonotype was recorded many times.

This TCR was sampled from a male donor with prostate cancer. The rearrangement links TRBV5-4 to TRBJ2-1; TRBD2 aligns across 8 bases. The sequenced sample was PBMCs, obtained after low-dose radiotherapy plus immunotherapy. This chain's CDR3 is CASSSGAGAPLNEQFF. DNA of the CDR3: TGTGCCAGCAGCAGCGGAGCGGGGGCCCCCTTGAATGAGCAGTTCTTC.